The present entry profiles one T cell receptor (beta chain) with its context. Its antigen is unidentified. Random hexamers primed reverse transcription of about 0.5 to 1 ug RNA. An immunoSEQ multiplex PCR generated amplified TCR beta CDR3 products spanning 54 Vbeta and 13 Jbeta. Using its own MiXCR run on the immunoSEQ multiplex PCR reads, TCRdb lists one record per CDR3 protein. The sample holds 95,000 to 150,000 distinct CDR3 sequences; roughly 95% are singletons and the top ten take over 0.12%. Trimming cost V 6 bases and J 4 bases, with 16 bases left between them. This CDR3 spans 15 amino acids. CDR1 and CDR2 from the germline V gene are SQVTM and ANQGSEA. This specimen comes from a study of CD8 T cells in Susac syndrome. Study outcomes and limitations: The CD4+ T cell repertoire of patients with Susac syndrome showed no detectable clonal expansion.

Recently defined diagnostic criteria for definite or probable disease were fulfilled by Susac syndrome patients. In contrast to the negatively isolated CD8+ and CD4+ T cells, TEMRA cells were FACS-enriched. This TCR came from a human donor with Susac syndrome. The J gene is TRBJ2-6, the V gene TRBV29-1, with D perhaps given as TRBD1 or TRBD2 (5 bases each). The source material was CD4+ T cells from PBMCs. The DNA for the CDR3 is TGCAGCGTAACGTCAGGGACGCGGGGGGCCAACGTCCTGACTTTC. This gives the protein CSVTSGTRGANVLTF.